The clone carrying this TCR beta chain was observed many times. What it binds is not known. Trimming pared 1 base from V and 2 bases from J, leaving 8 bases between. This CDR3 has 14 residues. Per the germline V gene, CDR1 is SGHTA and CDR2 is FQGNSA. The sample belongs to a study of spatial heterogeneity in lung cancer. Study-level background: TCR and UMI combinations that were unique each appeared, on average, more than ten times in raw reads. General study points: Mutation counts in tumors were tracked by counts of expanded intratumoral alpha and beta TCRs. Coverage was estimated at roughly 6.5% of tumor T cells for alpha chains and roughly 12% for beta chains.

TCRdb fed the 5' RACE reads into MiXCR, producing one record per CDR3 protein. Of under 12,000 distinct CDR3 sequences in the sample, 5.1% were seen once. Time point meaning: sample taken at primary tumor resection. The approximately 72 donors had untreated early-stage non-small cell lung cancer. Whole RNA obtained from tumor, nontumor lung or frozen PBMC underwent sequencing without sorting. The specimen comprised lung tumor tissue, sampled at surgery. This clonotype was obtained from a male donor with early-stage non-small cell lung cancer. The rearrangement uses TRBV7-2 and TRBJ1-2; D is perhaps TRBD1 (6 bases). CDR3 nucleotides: TGTGCCAGCAGCTTAGGACAGGTGAACTATGGCTACACCTTC. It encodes CASSLGQVNYGYTF.